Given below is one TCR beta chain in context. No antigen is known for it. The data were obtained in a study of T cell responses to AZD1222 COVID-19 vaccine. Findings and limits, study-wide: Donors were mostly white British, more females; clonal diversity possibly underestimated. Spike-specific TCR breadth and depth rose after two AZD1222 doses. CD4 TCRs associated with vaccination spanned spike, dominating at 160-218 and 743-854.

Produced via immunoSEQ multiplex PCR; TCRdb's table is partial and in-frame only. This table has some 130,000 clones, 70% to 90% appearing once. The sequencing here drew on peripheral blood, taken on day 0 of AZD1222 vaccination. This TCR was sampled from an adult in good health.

The CDR3 is CASSRDRGPQSGFGYTF. The CDR3 DNA follows: TGTGCCAGCTCACGTGACAGGGGGCCCCAATCGGGCTTTGGCTACACCTTC. This chain joins TRBV18 and TRBJ1-2, with 10 bases lining up with TRBD1. CDR3 length: 17 residues. The trim removed 4 bases at V and 7 bases at J, leaving 15 bases unmatched. CDR1 is KGHSH, CDR2 LQKENI, per germline.